The rows below give T cell receptor beta chains drawn from one sample of a study of T cell responses to AZD1222 COVID-19 vaccine. Libraries were prepared by immunoSEQ multiplex PCR; TCRdb keeps only in-frame clonotypes and omits some of them. The sample comprises 120,000 to 150,000 clones, 90% to 95% of which are singletons, and 4.5% to 5.5% rests with the top ten. Sample: peripheral blood, taken on day 0 of AZD1222 vaccination. The receptors derive from an adult in good health. Both conserved end residues are part of each CDR3. D genes are given only for firm matches. Clone size is shown for a subset of rows, as once, few, many or a class of expanded clone.

v_gene: TRBV29-1
abundance: -
j_gene: TRBJ1-2
d_gene: -
CDR3nt: TGCAGCGTTGGCGAAGGGGATGGGTATGGCTACACCTTC
CDR3aa: CSVGEGDGYGYTF

v_gene: TRBV28
abundance: -
j_gene: TRBJ2-4
d_gene: TRBD1
CDR3nt: TGTGCCAGCAGCCCACAGGGGTGGGGTTTAGCCAAAAACATTCAGTACTTC
CDR3aa: CASSPQGWGLAKNIQYF

v_gene: TRBV11-2
abundance: -
j_gene: TRBJ2-7
d_gene: TRBD2
CDR3nt: TGTGCCAGCAGCTTAGGGCTAGCGGGGGGATACGAGCAGTACTTC
CDR3aa: CASSLGLAGGYEQYF

v_gene: TRBV27
abundance: -
j_gene: TRBJ2-3
d_gene: -
CDR3nt: TGTGCCAGCAGTTTCGAGGGGTTTGAGACAGATACGCAGTATTTT
CDR3aa: CASSFEGFETDTQYF

v_gene: TRBV7-9
abundance: few
j_gene: TRBJ1-6
d_gene: TRBD1
CDR3nt: TGTGCCAGCAGCTCATCAGGGGGGGGATCACCCCTCCACTTT
CDR3aa: CASSSSGGGSPLHF

v_gene: TRBV5-1
abundance: once
j_gene: TRBJ2-3
d_gene: -
CDR3nt: TGCGCCAGCAGCTTGCATGGAGCAGATACGCAGTATTTT
CDR3aa: CASSLHGADTQYF

v_gene: TRBV7-2
abundance: -
j_gene: TRBJ1-3
d_gene: -
CDR3nt: TGTGCCAGCAGCTGGGATAAACGAGGAAACACCATATATTTT
CDR3aa: CASSWDKRGNTIYF

v_gene: TRBV9
abundance: once
j_gene: TRBJ2-7
d_gene: -
CDR3nt: TGTGCCAGCAGCGAATCGGGCCACCCTTCACTTGGCGAGCAGTACTTC
CDR3aa: CASSESGHPSLGEQYF

v_gene: TRBV19
abundance: -
j_gene: TRBJ1-1
d_gene: -
CDR3nt: TGTGCCAGTAGCATCGGTACAGACACTGAAGCTTTCTTT
CDR3aa: CASSIGTDTEAFF

v_gene: TRBV6-6
abundance: -
j_gene: TRBJ1-3
d_gene: -
CDR3nt: TGTGCCAGCAGTTCAGGCTTCTCTGGAAACACCATATATTTT
CDR3aa: CASSSGFSGNTIYF

v_gene: TRBV2
abundance: once
j_gene: TRBJ2-1
d_gene: TRBD2
CDR3nt: TGTGCCAGCAGGCTAGCGGGAGGGCCAGGGAATGAGCAGTTCTTC
CDR3aa: CASRLAGGPGNEQFF

v_gene: TRBV6-2/TRBV6-3
abundance: few
j_gene: TRBJ2-5
d_gene: TRBD1
CDR3nt: TGTGCCAGCAGCCGACAGGGGAAGGAGACCCAGTACTTC
CDR3aa: CASSRQGKETQYF

v_gene: TRBV9
abundance: -
j_gene: TRBJ1-6
d_gene: -
CDR3nt: TGTGCCAGCAGCGTAGCCGGAGGGGTGGGTTCACCCCTCCACTTT
CDR3aa: CASSVAGGVGSPLHF

v_gene: TRBV3-1/TRBV3-2
abundance: -
j_gene: TRBJ2-5
d_gene: -
CDR3nt: TGTGCCAGCAGCCAGAAGGGGGGCTGGACCCAGTACTTC
CDR3aa: CASSQKGGWTQYF

v_gene: TRBV6-2/TRBV6-3
abundance: -
j_gene: TRBJ1-5
d_gene: TRBD1
CDR3nt: TGTGCCAGCAGTTGGACAGGTGGGGATCAGCCCCAGCATTTT
CDR3aa: CASSWTGGDQPQHF

v_gene: TRBV30
abundance: -
j_gene: TRBJ2-7
d_gene: -
CDR3nt: TGTGCCTGGCGCGGATCCTACGAGCAGTACTTC
CDR3aa: CAWRGSYEQYF

v_gene: TRBV7-3
abundance: once
j_gene: TRBJ1-1
d_gene: TRBD1
CDR3nt: TGTGCCAGCAGTCTTGACAGGGGGGCCACTGAAGCTTTCTTT
CDR3aa: CASSLDRGATEAFF

v_gene: TRBV27
abundance: -
j_gene: TRBJ1-2
d_gene: -
CDR3nt: TGTGCCAGCAGTTTTACAGCTAACTATGGCTACACCTTC
CDR3aa: CASSFTANYGYTF

v_gene: TRBV4-1
abundance: -
j_gene: TRBJ1-1
d_gene: -
CDR3nt: TGCGCCAGCAGCCAAACCGAACTGAACACTGAAGCTTTCTTT
CDR3aa: CASSQTELNTEAFF

v_gene: TRBV5-1
abundance: -
j_gene: TRBJ1-4
d_gene: -
CDR3nt: TGCGCCAGCAGCTTGGCACAGAGGAATGAAAAACTGTTTTTT
CDR3aa: CASSLAQRNEKLFF

v_gene: TRBV19
abundance: -
j_gene: TRBJ1-5
d_gene: -
CDR3nt: TGTGCCAGTAGTATATCCGGGGCGAGAAAACAGCCCCAGCATTTT
CDR3aa: CASSISGARKQPQHF

v_gene: TRBV5-1
abundance: -
j_gene: TRBJ1-2
d_gene: TRBD1
CDR3nt: TGCGCCAGCAGCTTGGGGGACAGGACGACTTATGGCTACACCTTC
CDR3aa: CASSLGDRTTYGYTF

v_gene: TRBV6-5
abundance: -
j_gene: TRBJ1-2
d_gene: -
CDR3nt: TGTGCCAGCAGTCCCGGAAGGCCTAGGGGCTACACCTTC
CDR3aa: CASSPGRPRGYTF

v_gene: TRBV7-8
abundance: -
j_gene: TRBJ1-5
d_gene: TRBD1
CDR3nt: TGTGCCAGCAGCTCGCCGGGACAGGTCCCTCCTCAGCCCCAGCATTTT
CDR3aa: CASSSPGQVPPQPQHF

v_gene: TRBV6-5
abundance: -
j_gene: TRBJ2-7
d_gene: TRBD2
CDR3nt: TGTGCCAGCCGTTTATACGGGGCGGGAGAGGACGAGCAGTACTTC
CDR3aa: CASRLYGAGEDEQYF

v_gene: TRBV6-5
abundance: -
j_gene: TRBJ2-3
d_gene: TRBD2
CDR3nt: TGTGCCAGCAGGGGACTAGCGGGGGATACGCAGTATTTT
CDR3aa: CASRGLAGDTQYF

v_gene: TRBV6-1
abundance: -
j_gene: TRBJ1-1
d_gene: -
CDR3nt: TGTGCCAGCAGTGAAGCGTCGGCCGTGAACACTGAAGCTTTCTTT
CDR3aa: CASSEASAVNTEAFF

v_gene: TRBV10-1
abundance: -
j_gene: TRBJ1-5
d_gene: -
CDR3nt: TGCGCCAGCAGTGTCGCGGGGGATCAGCCCCAGCATTTT
CDR3aa: CASSVAGDQPQHF

v_gene: TRBV18
abundance: -
j_gene: TRBJ1-2
d_gene: TRBD1
CDR3nt: TGTGCCAGCTCACCAGGGGACAGGAACTATGGCTACACCTTC
CDR3aa: CASSPGDRNYGYTF

v_gene: TRBV6-6
abundance: -
j_gene: TRBJ2-7
d_gene: -
CDR3nt: TGTGCCAGCAGTGTCGACAGCCCCTACTCCTACGAGCAGTACTTC
CDR3aa: CASSVDSPYSYEQYF

v_gene: TRBV7-9
abundance: -
j_gene: TRBJ1-1
d_gene: -
CDR3nt: TGTGCCAGCAGCCCCTTGGGGGACACTGAAGCTTTCTTT
CDR3aa: CASSPLGDTEAFF

v_gene: TRBV18
abundance: -
j_gene: TRBJ2-1
d_gene: -
CDR3nt: TGTGCCAGCTGGGGGGAAAACAATGAGCAGTTCTTC
CDR3aa: CASWGENNEQFF

v_gene: TRBV7-2
abundance: once
j_gene: TRBJ2-3
d_gene: -
CDR3nt: TGTGCCAGCAGCTTAGTTCTTAGCGGCGTCACAGATACGCAGTATTTT
CDR3aa: CASSLVLSGVTDTQYF

v_gene: TRBV18
abundance: -
j_gene: TRBJ1-5
d_gene: -
CDR3nt: TGTGCCAGCTCACAGGGATCGAGCAATCAGCCCCAGCATTTT
CDR3aa: CASSQGSSNQPQHF

v_gene: TRBV3-1/TRBV3-2
abundance: -
j_gene: TRBJ2-7
d_gene: -
CDR3nt: TGTGCCAGCAGCCGTGTGGGGGGCGAGCAGTACTTC
CDR3aa: CASSRVGGEQYF

v_gene: TRBV30
abundance: few
j_gene: TRBJ1-2
d_gene: -
CDR3nt: TGTGCCTGGGAATTCGGGGGTTATGGCTACACCTTC
CDR3aa: CAWEFGGYGYTF

v_gene: TRBV19
abundance: -
j_gene: TRBJ2-7
d_gene: -
CDR3nt: TGTGCCAGTAGGGCAGGGCCGCCGGATTACGAGCAGTACTTC
CDR3aa: CASRAGPPDYEQYF

v_gene: TRBV6-5
abundance: once
j_gene: TRBJ2-7
d_gene: TRBD1
CDR3nt: TGTGCCGGAAAAGGGACAGGGGGATCCTACGAGCAGTACTTC
CDR3aa: CAGKGTGGSYEQYF

v_gene: TRBV6-5
abundance: -
j_gene: TRBJ1-1
d_gene: TRBD1
CDR3nt: TGTGCCAGCAAGGACAGGCGGGACACTGAAGCTTTCTTT
CDR3aa: CASKDRRDTEAFF

v_gene: TRBV10-3
abundance: -
j_gene: TRBJ2-2
d_gene: TRBD2
CDR3nt: TGTGCCATCAGTGAGGCGACTAGCCGTAACACCGGGGAGCTGTTTTTT
CDR3aa: CAISEATSRNTGELFF

v_gene: TRBV27
abundance: -
j_gene: TRBJ2-3
d_gene: -
CDR3nt: TGTGCCAGCAGTCCCAACTCCTGGGGGGGGGCCACGGATACGCAGTATTTT
CDR3aa: CASSPNSWGGATDTQYF

v_gene: TRBV7-9
abundance: -
j_gene: TRBJ2-1
d_gene: -
CDR3nt: TGTGCCAGCGGGCCCAGCTCCTACAATGAGCAGTTCTTC
CDR3aa: CASGPSSYNEQFF

v_gene: TRBV10-3
abundance: -
j_gene: TRBJ2-7
d_gene: -
CDR3nt: TGTGCCATCAGTGAGTCACCCCCTACTCCCGAGCAGTACTTC
CDR3aa: CAISESPPTPEQYF

v_gene: TRBV5-6
abundance: once
j_gene: TRBJ2-7
d_gene: -
CDR3nt: TGTGCCAGCAGCTTTCCCAGATCCTACGAGCAGTACTTC
CDR3aa: CASSFPRSYEQYF

v_gene: TRBV29-1
abundance: few
j_gene: TRBJ1-5
d_gene: -
CDR3nt: TGCAGCGTTGAAGTCGGTCTCAATCAGCCCCAGCATTTT
CDR3aa: CSVEVGLNQPQHF

v_gene: TRBV25-1
abundance: -
j_gene: TRBJ1-2
d_gene: -
CDR3nt: TGTGCCAGCAGGGTGGGGGGAGATGGCTACACCTTC
CDR3aa: CASRVGGDGYTF

v_gene: TRBV7-6
abundance: once
j_gene: TRBJ2-1
d_gene: TRBD2
CDR3nt: TGTGCCAGCAGCTTTTTGGCGGGAGTGGGTGTGATGAATGAGCAGTTCTTC
CDR3aa: CASSFLAGVGVMNEQFF

v_gene: TRBV5-4
abundance: -
j_gene: TRBJ2-1
d_gene: TRBD2
CDR3nt: TGTGCCAGCAGCAAACCTACTACTAGCGGGAGAAGGAATGAGCAGTTCTTC
CDR3aa: CASSKPTTSGRRNEQFF

v_gene: TRBV29-1
abundance: -
j_gene: TRBJ1-2
d_gene: TRBD1
CDR3nt: TGCAGCGTTGATGAGGGACAGGGGGGTGGCTACACCTTC
CDR3aa: CSVDEGQGGGYTF

v_gene: TRBV2
abundance: -
j_gene: TRBJ1-6
d_gene: TRBD1
CDR3nt: TGTGCCGGGGGCCGGGACAGCGATTCACCCCTCCACTTT
CDR3aa: CAGGRDSDSPLHF

v_gene: TRBV6-7
abundance: -
j_gene: TRBJ2-2
d_gene: -
CDR3nt: TGTGCCAGCAGTTACTGGGAAGGGGAGCTGTTTTTT
CDR3aa: CASSYWEGELFF

v_gene: TRBV6-1
abundance: -
j_gene: TRBJ1-1
d_gene: TRBD1
CDR3nt: TGTGCCAGCAGTGAGCCAGGGGGCGTCGACACTGAAGCTTTCTTT
CDR3aa: CASSEPGGVDTEAFF

v_gene: TRBV5-5
abundance: -
j_gene: TRBJ1-1
d_gene: -
CDR3nt: TGTGCCAGCAGCTGGGCGGGGGGAGACACTGAAGCTTTCTTT
CDR3aa: CASSWAGGDTEAFF

v_gene: TRBV19
abundance: -
j_gene: TRBJ1-1
d_gene: -
CDR3nt: TGTGCCAGTAGTATGGGGCAGGGGAACACTGAAGCTTTCTTT
CDR3aa: CASSMGQGNTEAFF

v_gene: TRBV12-3/TRBV12-4
abundance: -
j_gene: TRBJ2-5
d_gene: TRBD2
CDR3nt: TGTGCCAGCAGCCGGACTAGCGGAGAGACCCAGTACTTC
CDR3aa: CASSRTSGETQYF